The sequence of this T cell receptor beta chain was determined in a study of blood T cells in healthy people across ages. The CDR3 contains 15 residues. The V end lost 0 bases, the J end lost 7 bases, and 15 bases lay between the germline ends. Per germline, CDR1 SQVTM and CDR2 ANQGSEA. Study conclusions and caveats: PBMC samples, being unsorted, prevented any conclusive comparison of naive and antigen-experienced cells.

Alongside a J-beta primer mix, a sample-barcoded 5' primer served in a second PCR lasting about 6 to 12 cycles. Using its own MiXCR run on the 5' RACE reads, TCRdb lists one record per CDR3 protein. The table shows 800,000 or so distinct CDR3 sequences, with around a quarter occurring only once. A few counts support this clonotype. What it binds is not known. These same data were also listed under a study on T cells of mothers and their children. That source notes: Researchers put all of the extracted RNA into cDNA synthesis, using around 1.5 ug per 15 ul.

The chain is built from TRBV29-1 and TRBJ1-4; the D gene is possibly TRBD1 (6 bases). Sequencing was done on a sample of blood. This sequence originates from a boy younger than 18 in good health. Here the CDR3 reads CSVEDLGAQGEKLFF. Written as DNA, the CDR3 is TGCAGCGTTGAAGATCTGGGGGCTCAGGGTGAAAAACTGTTTTTT.